These 13 T cell receptor beta chains were all obtained from the same sample, sequenced in a study of OX40 agonist ivuxolimab in advanced cancers. Assay: immunoSEQ multiplex PCR; the TCRdb copy retains only in-frame clones and omits some. This table holds 25,000 to 35,000 clones, 70% to 90% found once. The sequencing here drew on CD4+ or CD8+ T cells sorted from blood, taken in a trial of the OX40 agonist ivuxolimab. The receptors originated from an adult with an advanced solid tumor such as melanoma, head and neck, liver or kidney cancer.

The CDR3 sequence: CATSLRTGLAGSTDTQYF. CDR3 DNA sequence: TGTGCCACCAGCCTTCGAACGGGACTAGCGGGAAGCACAGATACGCAGTATTTT. V is TRBV15 and J is TRBJ2-3, with 13 bases matching TRBD2. This CDR3 is 18 amino acids long. Germline V lookup: CDR1 LNHNV, CDR2 YYDKDF (reference sequence). Unmatched junction bases numbered 8, after V lost 5 bases and J lost 0 bases.

The chain has TRBV4-1 and TRBJ2-1; TRBD2 might be the D (6 bases). Germline CDR1 and CDR2: MGHRA and YSYEKL. This CDR3 has 15 residues. Between the trimmed V and J ends, which lost 1 base and 1 base, there was a span of 8 bases. CDR3 nucleotide sequence: TGCGCCAGCAGCCAAGTAAGCGGGTCCTACAATGAGCAGTTCTTC. This codes for CASSQVSGSYNEQFF.

This clone was counted a single time. The chain is built from TRBV5-5 and TRBJ2-7; D uncertain. The CDR3 extends over 14 amino acids. The V gene's germline CDR1 is SGHKS and CDR2 YYEKEE (reference sequence). Between the trimmed V and J ends, which lost 5 bases and 0 bases, there was a span of 12 bases. As DNA, the CDR3 is TGTGCCAGCAGTCACCCTCCGATCTCCTACGAGCAGTACTTC. It encodes CASSHPPISYEQYF.

The chain combines TRBV29-1 with TRBJ2-1, with 14 bases matching TRBD2. V gave up 6 bases and J gave up 1 base; unmatched junction bases: 5. Germline values: CDR1 SQVTM, CDR2 ANQGSEA. CDR3 size: 16 residues. The CDR3 DNA reads as TGCAGCGTCCAGGGACTAGCGGGAGTTTCCTACAATGAGCAGTTCTTC. The encoded protein is CSVQGLAGVSYNEQFF.

The V call is TRBV6-5, the J call TRBJ2-1; 9 positions match TRBD2. J was trimmed by 4 bases and V by 4 bases; bases with no gene match: 5. CDR1 is MNHEY and CDR2 is SVGAGI in the germline V gene. This CDR3 is built from 15 residues. The CDR3: CASSSSGRSYNEQFF. The CDR3 region has the DNA TGTGCCAGCAGTTCGAGCGGGAGGAGTTACAATGAGCAGTTCTTC.

This clone was seen a single time. The CDR3 spells CASSPGTAAYEQYF. CDR3 bases: TGTGCCAGCAGCCCTGGGACAGCAGCCTACGAGCAGTACTTC. The chain recombines TRBV13 with TRBJ2-7; 7 nucleotides line up with TRBD1. There are 14 residues in the CDR3. Germline CDR1 PRHDT, CDR2 FYEKMQ (reference sequence). The ends lost 5 bases at V and 2 bases at J; junction bases unmatched: 6. Combining the CDR3 with reference TRBV13 and TRBJ2-7 gives the whole variable domain AAGVIQSPRHLIKEKRETATLKCYPIPRHDTVYWYQQGPGQDPQFLISFYEKMQSDKGSIPDRFSAQQFSDYHSELNMSSLELGDSALYFCASSPGTAAYEQYFGPGTRLTVT.

The chain couples TRBV11-2 to TRBJ2-7, with D unclear. Per the germline V gene, CDR1 is SGHAT and CDR2 is FQNNGV. The CDR3 runs to 13 residues. V was clipped by 4 bases and J by 6 bases, with 13 bases between them. The CDR3 sequence: CASSSNLVREQYF. The CDR3 DNA sequence: TGTGCCAGCAGCTCTAATCTGGTGCGCGAGCAGTACTTC.

V and J are TRBV28 and TRBJ1-1; D remains unclear. CDR1 and CDR2 (germline): MDHEN, SYDVKM. V dropped 5 bases and J dropped 0 bases, with 16 bases sitting between them. The CDR3 length is 16 residues. CDR3 in DNA: TGTGCCAGCAGTCCGTCCAAGGATAGGGTGAACACTGAAGCTTTCTTT. Translation gives CASSPSKDRVNTEAFF.

Points on this clone: The junction departs from germline at one end; a sequencing error may be responsible. This chain joins TRBV7-7 and TRBJ2-1, with 7 bases fitting TRBD1. CDR1 and CDR2 (germline): SSHAT, FNYEAQ (reference sequence). The CDR3 length is 12 residues. In DNA, the CDR3 is TGTGCTAGCAGCTCAGGGGGCAATGAGCAGTTCTTC. Translating gives CASSSGGNEQFF.

The chain combines TRBV4-1 with TRBJ2-7; D is unclear. The germline gives CDR1 MGHRA, CDR2 YSYEKL. The CDR3 is 14 residues long. Trimming left V 0 bases short and J 0 bases short, with 6 bases between. DNA of the CDR3: TGCGCCAGCAGCCAAGATATCGTCTCCTACGAGCAGTACTTC. As protein: CASSQDIVSYEQYF.

Only one count was recorded for this clone. J is TRBJ2-3 and V is TRBV6-8; 14 bases align to TRBD2. V shed 7 bases and J 4 bases; nucleotides not matched to a gene: 7. The CDR3 covers 16 residues. The germline CDR1 and CDR2 sequences are MNHGY and SAAAGT. CDR3 loop: CASTVMGLAGADTQYF. CDR3 sequence (DNA): TGTGCCAGCACCGTAATGGGACTAGCGGGAGCAGATACGCAGTATTTT.

In this sample, this clone turned up many times. V is TRBV6-1 and J is TRBJ2-3; 10 bases agree with TRBD1. The CDR3 has 13 residues. Germline V CDR1 and CDR2: MNHNS, SASEGT. The ends lost 10 bases at V and 1 base at J; junction bases unmatched: 2. Written as DNA, the CDR3 is TGTGCCACCGGGACAGGGGGCACAGATACGCAGTATTTT. It is translated as CATGTGGTDTQYF.

The rearrangement uses TRBV27 and TRBJ2-1, with D possibly matching TRBD2 (5 bases). Germline-derived CDR1 and CDR2 are MNHEY and SMNVEV (reference sequence). Trimming removed 3 bases from V and 10 bases from J, with 13 bases in between. The CDR3 runs 13 residues. CDR3 DNA sequence: TGTGCCAGCAGTTTCGCAGCGAGGGCCGAGCAGTTCTTC. It specifies CASSFAARAEQFF.